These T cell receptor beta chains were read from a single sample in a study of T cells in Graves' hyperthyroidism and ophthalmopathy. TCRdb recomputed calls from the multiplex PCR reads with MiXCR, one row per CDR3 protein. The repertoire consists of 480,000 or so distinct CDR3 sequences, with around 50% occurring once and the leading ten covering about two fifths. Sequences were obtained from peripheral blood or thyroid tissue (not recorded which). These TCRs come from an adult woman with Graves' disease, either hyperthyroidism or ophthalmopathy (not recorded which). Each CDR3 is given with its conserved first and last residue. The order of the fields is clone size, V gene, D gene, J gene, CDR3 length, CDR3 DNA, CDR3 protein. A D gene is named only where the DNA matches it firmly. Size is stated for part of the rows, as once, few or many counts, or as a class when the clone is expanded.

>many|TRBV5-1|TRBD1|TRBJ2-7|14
TGCGCCAGCAGCTTGGAGACAGGGTTCTACGAGCAGTACTTC
CASSLETGFYEQYF
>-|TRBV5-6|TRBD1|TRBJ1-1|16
TGTGCCAGCAGTTTTAAGTTTGGGACAGGGGGTGCAGAAGCTTTCTTT
CASSFKFGTGGAEAFF
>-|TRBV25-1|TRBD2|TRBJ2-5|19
TGTGCCAGCAGTGACCCAAGACTAGCGGGAGGCCAGGGGTGTGAGACCCAGTACTTC
CASSDPRLAGGQGCETQYF
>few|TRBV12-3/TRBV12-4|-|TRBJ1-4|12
TGTGCCAGCAGGGACGTAGGTGAAAAACTGTTTTTT
CASRDVGEKLFF
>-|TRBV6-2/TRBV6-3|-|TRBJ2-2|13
TGTGCCAGCAGGAAGACAAACACCGGGGAGCTGTTTTTT
CASRKTNTGELFF
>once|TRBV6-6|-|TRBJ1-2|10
TGTGCCAGCAGTGAATGGGGGGCCACCTTC
CASSEWGATF
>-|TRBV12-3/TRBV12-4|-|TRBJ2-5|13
TGTGCCAGCAGTTTACACGGGGCCGTACAGTTGTACTTC
CASSLHGAVQLYF
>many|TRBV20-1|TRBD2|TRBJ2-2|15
TGCAGTGCTAGAACTAGCGGTGAAGTAGCTGGGGAGCTGTTTTTT
CSARTSGEVAGELFF
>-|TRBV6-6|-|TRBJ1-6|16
TGTGCCAGCAGTTACGCCAGAGGAGGGCTGGGTTCACCCCTCCACTTT
CASSYARGGLGSPLHF
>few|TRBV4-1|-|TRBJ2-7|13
TGCGCCAGCAGCTATCTAGGGGCTCCCGAGCAGTACTTC
CASSYLGAPEQYF
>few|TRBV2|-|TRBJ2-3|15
TGTGCCAGCAGTGATTCGACGATCAGCACAGATACGCAGTATTTT
CASSDSTISTDTQYF
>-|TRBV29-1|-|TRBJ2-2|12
TGCAGCGTTGAAGGGGGTGCCGGGGAGCTGTTTTTT
CSVEGGAGELFF
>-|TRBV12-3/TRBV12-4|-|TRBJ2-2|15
TGTGCCAGCAGTTCCCGGGGGAGGAGTGCCGGGGAGCTGTTTTTT
CASSSRGRSAGELFF
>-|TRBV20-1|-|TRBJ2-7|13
TGCAGTGCGCCGGGGCAGACGTCCTACGAGCAGTACTTC
CSAPGQTSYEQYF
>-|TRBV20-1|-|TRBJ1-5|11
TGCAGTGCTAGAGAGGACCAGCCCCAGCATTTT
CSAREDQPQHF
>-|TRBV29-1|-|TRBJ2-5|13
TGCAGCGTTGGACAGTTCGCGAGGGAGACCCAGTACTTC
CSVGQFARETQYF
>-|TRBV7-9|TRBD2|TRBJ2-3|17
TGTGCCAGCAGCTTAGCGTATCCGGGAGGAGGAGCAGATACGCAGTATTTT
CASSLAYPGGGADTQYF
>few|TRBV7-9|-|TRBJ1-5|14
TGTGCCAGCAGCTTAGGGACCCCATATCAGCCCCAGCATTTT
CASSLGTPYQPQHF
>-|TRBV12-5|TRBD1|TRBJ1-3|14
TGTGCTAGTTCGGGGACAGCCTCTGGAAACACCATATATTTT
CASSGTASGNTIYF
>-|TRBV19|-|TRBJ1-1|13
TGTGCCAGTAGTCCCCGACAGGCTATGAGGGCTTTCTTT
CASSPRQAMRAFF
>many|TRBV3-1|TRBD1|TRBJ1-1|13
TGTGCCAGCAGCCGGGGACAGTCTACTGAAGCTTTCTTT
CASSRGQSTEAFF
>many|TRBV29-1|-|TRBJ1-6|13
TGCAGCGCATCTTCGGCGGTTGATTCACCCCTCCACTTT
CSASSAVDSPLHF
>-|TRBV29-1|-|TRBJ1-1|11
TGCAGCCTACAGGGGAACACTGAAGCTTTCTTT
CSLQGNTEAFF
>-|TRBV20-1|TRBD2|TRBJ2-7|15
TGCAGTGCCGAACCTATAGCGGGAGGGTCCTACGAGCAGTACTTC
CSAEPIAGGSYEQYF
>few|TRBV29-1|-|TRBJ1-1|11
TGCAGCGTAGCACTGAACACTGAAGCTTTCTTT
CSVALNTEAFF
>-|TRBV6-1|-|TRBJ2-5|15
TGTGCCAGCAGTAGACGACGGGACGGAGGGGAGACCCAGTACTTC
CASSRRRDGGETQYF
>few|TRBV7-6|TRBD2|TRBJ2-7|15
TGTGCCAGCAGCTCCCTGGGCGGGAGTGTCTACGAGCAGTACTTC
CASSSLGGSVYEQYF
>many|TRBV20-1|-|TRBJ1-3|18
TGCAGTGCTGAGGACCCCGGGACCGCGGATCCGACTGGAAACACCATATATTTT
CSAEDPGTADPTGNTIYF
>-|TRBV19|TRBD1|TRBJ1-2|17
TGTGCCAGTAGTGCCCTCACCGGGACAGGACAGAACTATGGCTACACCTTC
CASSALTGTGQNYGYTF
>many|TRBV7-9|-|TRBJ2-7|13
TGTGCCAGCAGCCCCCAGGGAGCCTACGAGCAGTACTTC
CASSPQGAYEQYF
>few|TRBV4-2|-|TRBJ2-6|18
TGTGCCAGCAGCCAAGGCCTTGTGGGGACCTCTGGGGCCAACGTCCTGACTTTC
CASSQGLVGTSGANVLTF
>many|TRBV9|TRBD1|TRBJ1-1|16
TGTGCCAGCAGCGTAGGACTGGGACAGGGGGCCACTGAAGCTTTCTTT
CASSVGLGQGATEAFF